The rows below give T cell receptor beta chains drawn from one sample of a study of CXCR3-negative and CXCR3-positive naive CD8 T cells. Each CDR3 protein gets one entry in TCRdb, which reprocessed the 5' RACE reads and gives no DNA. This specimen shows 120,000 to 150,000 distinct CDR3 sequences; the ten leading clones hold about 0.28%. The sequencing sample was made of naive CXCR3+ CD8+ T cells from blood. These receptors were taken from a human donor in good health. Some clones in this sample may be carry-over from other donors' samples. CDR3s include the opening cysteine and the closing phenylalanine or tryptophan.

>TRBV14|TRBJ2-2
CASSQVAGELFF
>TRBV6-2/TRBV6-3|TRBJ2-2
CASRPSTGGDTGELFF
>TRBV7-2|TRBJ2-7
CASTSWGGVTYEQYF
>TRBV29-1|TRBJ2-1
CSVEGFAENNEQFF
>TRBV10-3|TRBJ2-4
CAISEGLAKNIQYF
>TRBV6-1|TRBJ2-5
CASSTFGTGGKETQYF
>TRBV6-6|TRBJ2-7
CASSYPGQQYEQYF
>TRBV20-1|TRBJ2-7
CSARGSASYEQYF
>TRBV7-6|TRBJ1-1
CASSLGLGADTEAFF
>TRBV11-3|TRBJ2-1
CASSLASRGDEQFF
>TRBV20-1|TRBJ2-7
CSARNFQGAGYEQYF
>TRBV28|TRBJ1-5
CASSLSQPQHF
>TRBV12-3/TRBV12-4|TRBJ2-5
CASSLSGRTRWETQYF
>TRBV25-1|TRBJ2-3
CASRLTGRDTQYF
>TRBV30|TRBJ2-7
CAWTIWTGYEQYF
>TRBV12-3/TRBV12-4|TRBJ1-1
CASSLSPGTEAFF
>TRBV28|TRBJ1-1
CASRPHKNTEAFF
>TRBV27|TRBJ2-1
CASTDRGSYNEQFF
>TRBV6-5|TRBJ1-2
CASSLSGFSNYGYTF
>TRBV6-6|TRBJ2-5
CASSYSIQETQYF
>TRBV4-2|TRBJ2-1
CASSQDWLGQGLSEQFF
>TRBV29-1|TRBJ2-7
CSVSRRGELSYEQYF
>TRBV19|TRBJ2-1
CASTEGYNEQFF
>TRBV7-9|TRBJ1-2
CASSLGTTTGGASHYGYTF
>TRBV27|TRBJ2-1
CASSLSGGIGYNEQFF
>TRBV7-9|TRBJ2-1
CASSQPPGTGFGEEQFF
>TRBV29-1|TRBJ2-7
CSVEDREYEQYF
>TRBV5-4|TRBJ2-5
CASSLLGETQYF
>TRBV11-1|TRBJ1-2
CASSSGTGGGDYGYTF
>TRBV18|TRBJ2-3
CASSPFISTDTQYF
>TRBV7-9|TRBJ2-7
CASSLSLDEQYF
>TRBV19|TRBJ2-1
CASSWRSTVYEQFF
>TRBV6-5|TRBJ2-7
CASSYSTGNSYEQYF
>TRBV9|TRBJ2-2
CASSVERGLRDAGELFF
>TRBV21-1|TRBJ2-7
CASSKVLRESYEQYF
>TRBV2|TRBJ2-2
CASSDGSATGELFF
>TRBV7-3|TRBJ2-5
CASSPSPQETQYF
>TRBV13|TRBJ1-2
CASSMDRAPLNYGYTF
>TRBV5-1|TRBJ1-5
CASSPGGPVNQPQHF
>TRBV6-2/TRBV6-3|TRBJ2-2
CASSPPGLETGELFF
>TRBV11-2|TRBJ2-2
CASSFPDGEELFF
>TRBV21-1|TRBJ2-5
CASSSPRRWETQYF
>TRBV29-1|TRBJ2-1
CSVGGDNEQFF
>TRBV12-3/TRBV12-4|TRBJ2-1
CASTPIRGSYNEQFF
>TRBV7-3|TRBJ2-5
CASSLARLAGGKETQYF
>TRBV28|TRBJ1-2
CASSLSAYGYTF
>TRBV6-2/TRBV6-3|TRBJ2-1
CASSYGPGLAGARRNEQFF
>TRBV6-5|TRBJ2-3
CASTPSGSTDTQYF
>TRBV10-2|TRBJ2-7
CASSVLSGGPYEQYF
>TRBV25-1|TRBJ1-1
CASSEYGEGTEAFF
>TRBV29-1|TRBJ2-7
CSVAWDSSYEQYF
>TRBV27|TRBJ1-5
CASSLFLDSNQPQHF
>TRBV20-1|TRBJ2-7
CSARDPTGAYEQYF